This TCR beta chain was sequenced for a study of T cell changes during pregnancy in multiple sclerosis. This clone has only one observation. Libraries were prepared by immunoSEQ multiplex PCR; TCRdb keeps only in-frame clonotypes and omits some of them. The sample consists of tens of thousands of clones, around 88% of them appearing once. The CDR3 extends over 14 amino acids. V was pared by 6 bases and J by 1 base, with 16 bases between. Germline loops: CDR1 SQVTM, CDR2 ANQGSEA. The TCR comes from a female donor in good health, enrolled as a control in a pregnancy study. Sequenced here: CD4+ T cells from peripheral blood mononuclear cells, sampled in the first trimester of pregnancy. The V and J genes are TRBV29-1 and TRBJ2-7; TRBD1 might be the D (6 bases). This CDR3 reads CSVVQGPGSYEQYF. In nucleotides, the CDR3 is TGCAGCGTAGTACAGGGCCCTGGGTCCTACGAGCAGTACTTC.